This T cell receptor (beta chain) was recovered during a study of T cell repertoires in ileal Crohn's disease. Broader study findings: Within the first postoperative year, endoscopy came at median approximately 6.3 months.

Concerning this clone itself: Its antigen is currently unknown.

V was trimmed by 0 bases and J by 3 bases, leaving 15 bases between them. Looked up from germline, CDR1 is GTSNPN and CDR2 is SVGIG (reference sequence). The length of the CDR3 is 16 residues. The time point denotes: neoterminal ileum biopsy at postoperative endoscopy, about 6 months after surgery. Produced via immunoSEQ multiplex PCR; TCRdb's table is partial and in-frame only. This table has about 3,100 clones, around nine tenths appearing once. Sequenced sample: ileal tissue. V gene TRBV30 combines with J gene TRBJ1-5, with D possibly being TRBD1 (5 bases). This sequence originates from an adult with Crohn's disease. The CDR3 DNA reads as TGTGCCTGGAGTGTACTCGGGGCAGCTGACAATCAGCCCCAGCATTTT. This encodes CAWSVLGAADNQPQHF.